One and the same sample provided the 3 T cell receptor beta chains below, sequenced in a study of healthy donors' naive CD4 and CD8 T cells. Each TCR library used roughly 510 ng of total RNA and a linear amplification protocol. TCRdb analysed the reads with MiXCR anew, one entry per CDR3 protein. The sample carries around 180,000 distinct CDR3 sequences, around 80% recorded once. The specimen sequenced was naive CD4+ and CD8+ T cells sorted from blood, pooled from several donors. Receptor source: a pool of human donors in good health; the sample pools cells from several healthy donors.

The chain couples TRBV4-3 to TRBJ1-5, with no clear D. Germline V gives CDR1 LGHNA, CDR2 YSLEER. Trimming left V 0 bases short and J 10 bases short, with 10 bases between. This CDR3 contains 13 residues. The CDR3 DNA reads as TGCGCCAGCAGCCAAGACACCGAGGAACCCCAGCATTTT. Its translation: CASSQDTEEPQHF.

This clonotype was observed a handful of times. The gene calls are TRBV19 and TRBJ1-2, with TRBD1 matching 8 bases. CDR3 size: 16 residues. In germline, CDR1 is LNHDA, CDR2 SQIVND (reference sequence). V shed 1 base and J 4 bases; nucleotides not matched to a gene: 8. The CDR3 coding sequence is TGTGCCAGTAGTATAGGGCGACAGGGGTTCTCCTATGGCTACACCTTC. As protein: CASSIGRQGFSYGYTF. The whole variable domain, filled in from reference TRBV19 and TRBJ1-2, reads DGGITQSPKYLFRKEGQNVTLSCEQNLNHDAMYWYRQDPGQGLRLIYYSQIVNDFQKGDIAEGYSVSREKKESFPLTVTSAQKNPTAFYLCASSIGRQGFSYGYTFGSGTRLTVV.

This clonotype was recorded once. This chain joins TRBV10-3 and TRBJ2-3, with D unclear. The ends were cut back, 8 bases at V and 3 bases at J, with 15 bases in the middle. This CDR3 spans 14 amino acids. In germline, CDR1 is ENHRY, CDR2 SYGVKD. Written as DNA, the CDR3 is TGTGCCATCCAGGAGTCCCGTGGGACAGATACGCAGTATTTT. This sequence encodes CAIQESRGTDTQYF.